This T cell receptor (beta chain) was identified during a study of CD8 T cells in ankylosing spondylitis. MiXCR was run by TCRdb on the 5' RACE reads, yielding one entry per CDR3 protein. The sample records about 540,000 distinct CDR3 sequences, about an eighth being singletons. Notes on the study in general: Seemingly characteristic of ankylosing spondylitis blood was a TCR beta motif consisting of 7 or 8 highly homologous variants. Enrichment of disease-linked clones was reportedly significant in matched ankylosing spondylitis synovial fluid.

Points on this clonotype: Its target is unknown.

V shed 4 bases and J 1 base; nucleotides not matched to a gene: 8. Germline assignment: CDR1 SGHDN and CDR2 FVKESK. This CDR3 is 16 amino acids long. Sequencing used blood, either unsorted or a sorted T cell fraction (not recorded which). This clonotype was sampled from a male donor with ankylosing spondylitis. This chain connects TRBV14 to TRBJ1-1; 8 bases are shared with TRBD1. The CDR3 DNA follows: TGTGCCAGCAGCCCGTGGACAGGGAGAGGGAACACTGAAGCTTTCTTT. Its translation: CASSPWTGRGNTEAFF.